This T cell receptor (beta chain) derives from a study of cytomegalovirus exposure and HLA in healthy donors. Study-wide findings and caveats: The finding came from a later analysis; first-cohort TCR clusters tended to co-occur in the 130 or so validation repertoires.

On this clone itself: Its specificity is not known.

V was shortened by 4 bases and J by 1 base, with 8 bases between the two germline ends. Germline V gene data show CDR1 as SGHRS and CDR2 as YFSETQ. The CDR3 totals 13 residues. Data came from immunoSEQ multiplex PCR; TCRdb stores just in-frame clones and leaves some out. The sample has about 160,000 clones; about 90% are singletons. The clonotype was recovered from a woman aged 18-30 years in good health and CMV-seropositive. The sequenced sample consisted of PBMCs. The chain has TRBV5-1 and TRBJ1-2; D unclear. CDR3 sequence reads: CASSPNSNYGYTF. The CDR3 DNA follows: TGCGCCAGCAGCCCAAACAGTAACTATGGCTACACCTTC.